Listed below are T cell receptor beta chains from one sample, sequenced in a study of T cell repertoires in cytomegalovirus infection. Each CDR3 protein gets one entry after TCRdb re-called the reads with MiXCR. The sample lists some 350,000 distinct CDR3 sequences; around a sixth were seen once. Sequencing was done on a sample of PBMCs. Receptors were obtained from a human donor in good health (CMV status not recorded). Some clones in this sample may be carry-over from other donors' samples. The CDR3 runs from the conserved cysteine through the conserved F or W. D genes are given only for firm matches. For some rows the clone size is stated as once, few or many, or as a class when expanded; others skip it.

V: TRBV14
D: .
size: .
J: TRBJ1-2
CDR3: CASSQDVEGYGYTF
DNA: TGTGCCAGCAGCCAAGATGTGGAGGGTTATGGCTACACCTTC

V: TRBV7-2
D: .
size: many
J: TRBJ1-3
CDR3: CASWELRYF
DNA: TGTGCCAGCTGGGAACTTAGGTATTTT

V: TRBV7-6
D: .
size: many
J: TRBJ2-7
CDR3: CASSVAPYEQYF
DNA: TGTGCCAGCAGCGTAGCGCCCTACGAGCAGTACTTC

V: TRBV7-9
D: .
size: few
J: TRBJ2-6
CDR3: CASTPSGANVLTF
DNA: TGTGCCAGCACGCCGTCTGGGGCCAACGTCCTGACTTTC

V: TRBV12-3/TRBV12-4
D: .
size: .
J: TRBJ1-3
CDR3: CASSQRPPGNTIYF
DNA: TGTGCCAGCAGTCAACGCCCGCCCGGAAACACCATATATTTT

V: TRBV6-1
D: .
size: .
J: TRBJ2-7
CDR3: CASSYSSSSYEQYF
DNA: TGTGCCAGCAGTTACTCTTCAAGCTCCTACGAGCAGTACTTC

V: TRBV5-1
D: .
size: few
J: TRBJ1-5
CDR3: CASSLAGTLNQPQHF
DNA: TGCGCCAGCAGCTTGGCAGGGACCCTAAATCAGCCCCAGCATTTT

V: TRBV7-2
D: TRBD2
size: many
J: TRBJ2-5
CDR3: CASSLGPKTSGGAREAQYF
DNA: TGTGCCAGCAGCCTAGGCCCCAAGACTAGCGGGGGGGCAAGAGAGGCCCAGTACTTC

V: TRBV7-2
D: .
size: many
J: TRBJ1-5
CDR3: CASSLVAGPYQPQHF
DNA: TGTGCCAGCAGCTTAGTCGCGGGCCCTTATCAGCCCCAGCATTTT

V: TRBV10-3
D: .
size: many
J: TRBJ1-1
CDR3: CAISETLQGTEAFF
DNA: TGTGCCATCAGTGAGACTCTACAGGGAACTGAAGCTTTCTTT

V: TRBV20-1
D: .
size: .
J: TRBJ2-7
CDR3: CSATTLSYEQYF
DNA: TGCAGTGCGACGACTCTCTCCTACGAGCAGTACTTC

V: TRBV3-1
D: .
size: few
J: TRBJ2-3
CDR3: CASSQGVIEGFTDTQYF
DNA: TGTGCCAGCAGCCAAGGGGTTATAGAGGGGTTCACAGATACGCAGTATTTT

V: TRBV12-3/TRBV12-4
D: .
size: many
J: TRBJ2-7
CDR3: CASKGSWSYEQYF
DNA: TGTGCCAGCAAAGGATCATGGTCCTACGAGCAGTACTTC

V: TRBV27
D: .
size: .
J: TRBJ1-5
CDR3: CASAPGSYSNQPQHF
DNA: TGTGCCTCGGCCCCAGGCAGCTATAGCAATCAGCCCCAGCATTTT

V: TRBV6-6
D: TRBD1
size: .
J: TRBJ2-1
CDR3: CASSYTVGQGARNEQFF
DNA: TGTGCCAGCAGTTACACGGTCGGGCAGGGGGCGAGGAATGAGCAGTTCTTC

V: TRBV12-3/TRBV12-4
D: TRBD1
size: .
J: TRBJ1-2
CDR3: CASSAGGGQGSGGYTF
DNA: TGTGCCAGCAGTGCAGGAGGGGGACAGGGGTCGGGTGGCTACACCTTC

V: TRBV7-8
D: .
size: many
J: TRBJ1-2
CDR3: CASSLSAYYGYTF
DNA: TGTGCCAGCAGCTTAAGTGCGTACTATGGCTACACCTTC

V: TRBV11-2
D: TRBD2
size: many
J: TRBJ2-3
CDR3: CASSRRGGRGGDTQYF
DNA: TGTGCCAGCAGTCGGAGGGGAGGGCGCGGGGGAGATACGCAGTATTTT

V: TRBV7-2
D: TRBD1
size: many
J: TRBJ1-5
CDR3: CASSQTGINQPQHF
DNA: TGTGCCAGCAGCCAGACAGGGATCAATCAGCCCCAGCATTTT

V: TRBV7-2
D: TRBD1
size: many
J: TRBJ2-5
CDR3: CASSLGARTGGYF
DNA: TGTGCCAGCAGCTTAGGGGCTCGGACAGGGGGCTACTTC

V: TRBV7-8
D: TRBD2
size: many
J: TRBJ2-3
CDR3: CASSTRWRGSTDTQYF
DNA: TGTGCCAGCAGCACCCGATGGCGGGGGAGCACAGATACGCAGTATTTT

V: TRBV7-2
D: TRBD2
size: many
J: TRBJ2-5
CDR3: CASSTGTIQETQYF
DNA: TGTGCCAGCAGCACGGGGACTATTCAAGAGACCCAGTACTTC

V: TRBV3-1
D: .
size: few
J: TRBJ2-2
CDR3: CATARWGSANTGELFF
DNA: TGTGCCACCGCCAGGTGGGGGAGTGCGAACACCGGGGAGCTGTTTTTT

V: TRBV6-8
D: .
size: .
J: TRBJ1-5
CDR3: CASSLSFRNSNQPQHF
DNA: TGTGCCAGCAGTTTGTCCTTCAGGAATAGCAATCAGCCCCAGCATTTT

V: TRBV7-2
D: .
size: many
J: TRBJ1-1
CDR3: CASTHGDRKTEAFF
DNA: TGTGCCTCCACCCACGGGGATCGGAAAACTGAAGCTTTCTTT

V: TRBV30
D: TRBD1
size: .
J: TRBJ2-1
CDR3: CAWSPTGGHNEQFF
DNA: TGTGCCTGGAGTCCCACAGGGGGACACAATGAGCAGTTCTTC

V: TRBV5-1
D: TRBD2
size: .
J: TRBJ2-5
CDR3: CASSSRLAGRAETQYF
DNA: TGCGCCAGCAGCTCTCGACTAGCGGGGCGGGCAGAGACCCAGTACTTC

V: TRBV19
D: TRBD2
size: .
J: TRBJ2-1
CDR3: CASSRTSGLYNEQFF
DNA: TGTGCCAGTAGCAGGACTAGCGGACTCTACAATGAGCAGTTCTTC

V: TRBV7-2
D: TRBD2
size: many
J: TRBJ2-7
CDR3: CASRGGPANEQYF
DNA: TGTGCCAGCAGGGGAGGGCCTGCCAACGAGCAGTACTTC

V: TRBV29-1
D: .
size: .
J: TRBJ2-7
CDR3: CSVGEGREQYF
DNA: TGCAGCGTTGGAGAGGGTCGCGAGCAGTACTTC

V: TRBV2
D: .
size: few
J: TRBJ1-2
CDR3: CASHPNLSDYGYTF
DNA: TGTGCCAGCCACCCCAATTTGTCAGACTATGGCTACACCTTC

V: TRBV6-6
D: .
size: .
J: TRBJ1-5
CDR3: CASRPQGFSNQPQHF
DNA: TGTGCCAGCAGGCCCCAGGGGTTTAGCAATCAGCCCCAGCATTTT

V: TRBV7-6
D: .
size: many
J: TRBJ1-1
CDR3: CASSPWDGDGTEAFF
DNA: TGTGCCAGCAGCCCCTGGGATGGAGACGGCACTGAAGCTTTCTTT

V: TRBV7-6
D: .
size: many
J: TRBJ1-3
CDR3: CASSSQGNTIYF
DNA: TGTGCCAGCAGCTCACAAGGAAACACCATATATTTT

V: TRBV6-1
D: .
size: many
J: TRBJ1-2
CDR3: CASSFQGGKDGYTF
DNA: TGTGCCAGCAGTTTCCAAGGCGGGAAGGATGGCTACACCTTC

V: TRBV6-2/TRBV6-3
D: TRBD1
size: few
J: TRBJ1-2
CDR3: CASSRGGQAANYGYTF
DNA: TGTGCCAGCAGTAGGGGAGGACAGGCTGCTAACTATGGCTACACCTTC

V: TRBV9
D: .
size: .
J: TRBJ2-5
CDR3: CASSVDSTYETQYF
DNA: TGTGCCAGCAGCGTAGACAGTACTTATGAGACCCAGTACTTC

V: TRBV7-9
D: .
size: few
J: TRBJ1-1
CDR3: CASSLGSGAINTEAFF
DNA: TGTGCCAGCAGCTTGGGCTCCGGGGCGATAAACACTGAAGCTTTCTTT

V: TRBV5-5
D: .
size: .
J: TRBJ2-7
CDR3: CASSPSPRSSYEQYF
DNA: TGTGCCAGCAGCCCCTCCCCGAGGAGCTCCTACGAGCAGTACTTC

V: TRBV7-2
D: TRBD2
size: .
J: TRBJ2-3
CDR3: CASSPGLAGTGAQYF
DNA: TGTGCCAGCAGCCCCGGACTAGCGGGCACGGGGGCGCAGTATTTT

V: TRBV7-2
D: TRBD2
size: many
J: TRBJ2-2
CDR3: CASSPQASGNTGELFF
DNA: TGTGCCAGCAGCCCCCAGGCTAGCGGGAACACCGGGGAGCTGTTTTTT

V: TRBV7-8
D: TRBD2
size: many
J: TRBJ2-5
CDR3: CASSFSAGARGETQYF
DNA: TGTGCCAGCAGCTTTTCAGCGGGAGCTCGAGGAGAGACCCAGTACTTC

V: TRBV6-1
D: TRBD1
size: .
J: TRBJ1-2
CDR3: CASSPTGGRSYTF
DNA: TGTGCCAGCAGTCCTACAGGGGGCAGGAGCTACACCTTC

V: TRBV12-3/TRBV12-4
D: .
size: .
J: TRBJ2-1
CDR3: CASSPIPSLRGHFFGEQFF
DNA: TGTGCCAGCAGCCCGATTCCTTCGCTCAGGGGCCACTTTTTCGGTGAGCAGTTCTTC

V: TRBV7-2
D: TRBD2
size: few
J: TRBJ2-3
CDR3: CASSLAGDVGTQYF
DNA: TGTGCCAGCAGCCTAGCGGGAGACGTCGGTACGCAGTATTTT

V: TRBV20-1
D: .
size: .
J: TRBJ2-5
CDR3: CSAPETQYF
DNA: TGCAGTGCCCCCGAGACCCAGTACTTC